Listed below are T cell receptor beta chains from one sample, sequenced in a study of human T cells and chemical hapten exposure. TCRdb used MiXCR to reprocess the RACE reads, holding one entry per CDR3 protein. This sample has 350,000 to 400,000 distinct CDR3 sequences, with roughly 6.3% found just once. The starting material was whole blood, obtained in connection with sensitization to the hapten diphenylcyclopropenone (DPC). The receptors stem from a woman between 18 and 30 years old with alopecia areata. Some clones in this sample may be carry-over from other donors' samples. Both conserved end residues are part of each CDR3. A D gene is named only where the DNA matches it firmly. Size is omitted from some rows. Given values are once, few, many or a class for expanded clones.

size	D	J	V	CDR3	DNA
many	NA	TRBJ1-3	TRBV5-1	CASSLSGTAENTIYF	TGCGCCAGCAGCTTATCCGGGACTGCCGAAAACACCATATATTTT
many	NA	TRBJ2-3	TRBV20-1	CSARMGGARDTQYF	TGCAGTGCTAGAATGGGGGGGGCCCGGGATACGCAGTATTTT
few	NA	TRBJ1-2	TRBV25-1	CASSRGNLNYGYTF	TGTGCCAGCAGTCGCGGAAATCTTAACTATGGCTACACCTTC
NA	NA	TRBJ2-5	TRBV29-1	CSVRGRTQETQYF	TGCAGCGTTAGAGGAAGGACGCAAGAGACCCAGTACTTC
few	NA	TRBJ2-6	TRBV20-1	CSARLGDSGANVLTF	TGCAGTGCTAGGCTGGGGGACTCTGGGGCCAACGTCCTGACTTTC
few	TRBD1	TRBJ1-2	TRBV19	CATRGQGTDGYTF	TGTGCCACCCGAGGACAGGGGACTGATGGCTACACCTTC
few	NA	TRBJ1-2	TRBV6-6	CASSYSTRQADGYTF	TGTGCCAGCAGTTACTCGACCCGACAGGCTGATGGCTACACCTTC
many	NA	TRBJ2-1	TRBV7-9	CASSLARGADNEQFF	TGTGCCAGCAGCTTAGCACGCGGGGCAGACAATGAGCAGTTCTTC
many	NA	TRBJ1-1	TRBV29-1	CSVGQPNTEAFF	TGCAGCGTTGGACAGCCGAACACTGAAGCTTTCTTT
NA	TRBD1	TRBJ2-7	TRBV7-2	CASVIGGQGLYEQYF	TGTGCCAGCGTCATCGGGGGACAGGGGTTGTACGAGCAGTACTTC
NA	NA	TRBJ1-3	TRBV12-5	CASGRGSSSGNTIYF	TGTGCTAGTGGTCGAGGGTCCAGCTCTGGAAACACCATATATTTT
few	NA	TRBJ1-5	TRBV12-3/TRBV12-4	CASSLMGPTGNGQPQHF	TGTGCCAGCAGTTTAATGGGCCCGACAGGTAACGGACAGCCCCAGCATTTT
few	NA	TRBJ1-1	TRBV25-1	CATPTLPGRKNTEAFF	TGTGCCACCCCTACCCTTCCGGGACGTAAGAACACTGAAGCTTTCTTT
many	TRBD2	TRBJ2-3	TRBV9	CASSLSGGSTDTQYF	TGTGCCAGCAGCCTGAGCGGGGGTAGCACAGATACGCAGTATTTT
many	TRBD1	TRBJ1-1	TRBV12-3/TRBV12-4	CASSNRDRTNTEAFF	TGTGCCAGCAGTAACCGGGACAGGACGAACACTGAAGCTTTCTTT